The clone carrying this T cell receptor (beta chain) was recorded only once. Trimming removed 1 base from V and 4 bases from J, with 4 bases in between. Germline CDR1 MNHNS, CDR2 SASEGT. The CDR3 length is 12 residues. The data derive from a study of Ad26.COV2.S vaccination and SARS-CoV-2 variants. Study details: Participant was drawn from the COV1001 Ad26.COV2.S trial arm.

Profiling relied on immunoSEQ multiplex PCR, and the TCRdb table lists in-frame clones only, not all of them. The sample has fewer than 900,000 clones, around 89% seen once. Treatment reported: roughly 20 received Ad26.COV2.S at low or high dose, single or two shots; several received placebo; per-sample allocation not given. It was on day 63 after the first vaccine or placebo injection that samples were taken. Cohort 1b enrolled adults aged 18-55 years in Boston. This material consisted of peripheral blood, taken in a trial of Ad26.COV2.S vaccine versus placebo. This receptor was taken from a person aged 18-65 years who received the Ad26.COV2.S COVID-19 vaccine or a placebo. The chain is built from TRBV6-1 and TRBJ1-2, with D uncertain. The CDR3 is CASSEGTYGYTF. CDR3 sequence (DNA): TGTGCCAGCAGTGAAGGGACCTATGGCTACACCTTC.